A selection of T cell receptor beta chains follows, all from one sample in a study of T cell changes during pregnancy in multiple sclerosis. This table comes from immunoSEQ multiplex PCR, and its TCRdb copy is limited to in-frame clones, with some not included. The sample holds around 54,000 clones, over 90% seen once. The sample in question was CD4+ T cells from peripheral blood mononuclear cells, obtained after pregnancy. These receptors all come from a female donor in good health, enrolled as a control in a pregnancy study. CDR3s include the opening cysteine and the closing phenylalanine or tryptophan. A D gene is named only where the DNA matches it firmly. Clone size appears in some rows only: once, few, many, or a class for an expanded clone.

abundance,j_gene,d_gene,v_gene,CDR3aa
-,TRBJ1-1,-,TRBV9,CASSVWADMNTEAFF
-,TRBJ2-1,TRBD2,TRBV10-3,CAIKGLAASYNEQFF
once,TRBJ2-3,TRBD1,TRBV28,CAGKTGGSGDTQYF
-,TRBJ2-7,TRBD2,TRBV5-1,CASSLKASGLSYEQYF
-,TRBJ2-1,-,TRBV6-1,CASSDRVSSKQFF
-,TRBJ2-1,-,TRBV10-1,CASSEKGEGSRNEQFF
-,TRBJ1-1,-,TRBV5-1,CASSRTENTEAFF
-,TRBJ2-7,TRBD1,TRBV6-1,CASNPGQGGEQYF
-,TRBJ2-1,TRBD2,TRBV27,CASSSPGLANNEQFF
-,TRBJ1-3,TRBD1,TRBV28,CASRQETGNSGNTIYF
-,TRBJ2-3,-,TRBV7-9,CASSLDRGTDTQYF
-,TRBJ1-5,-,TRBV7-8,CASSLWGDGQPQHF
-,TRBJ2-3,-,TRBV18,CASSPATGKDTQYF
-,TRBJ1-2,TRBD1,TRBV28,CASSFPGTGGRGYTF
-,TRBJ2-1,-,TRBV20-1,CSAGPRGQFF
-,TRBJ1-2,-,TRBV5-1,CASRRTTVWGYTF
-,TRBJ2-1,-,TRBV27,CASSLYGVEYNEQFF
once,TRBJ2-2,-,TRBV9,CASRDAGGINTGELFF
once,TRBJ2-3,TRBD2,TRBV29-1,CSVGGGLPSTDTQYF
-,TRBJ1-6,-,TRBV6-4,CASSEGGFGGPLHF
-,TRBJ2-2,TRBD2,TRBV5-1,CASSSGLAVYTGELFF
-,TRBJ2-4,TRBD2,TRBV4-1,CASSQGSGGGPLNIQYF
-,TRBJ2-3,-,TRBV6-5,CASSYGLGTDTQYF
few,TRBJ1-1,-,TRBV11-3,CASSNDGQEAFF
-,TRBJ2-1,-,TRBV25-1,CASSGYRSPYNEQFF
-,TRBJ1-6,-,TRBV30,CAWSVGTGIVSSPLHF
-,TRBJ2-6,-,TRBV9,CASSSRQLSGANVLTF
few,TRBJ2-6,-,TRBV5-1,CASSLGYSSGANVLTF
-,-,-,TRBV9,CASSVATGEYEQYF
-,TRBJ1-1,TRBD1,TRBV28,CASSSAGQGAYEAFF
-,TRBJ2-5,-,TRBV7-8,CASSLGLRQETQYF
-,TRBJ2-7,TRBD1,TRBV18,CASSEDRALWEQYF
-,TRBJ2-1,-,TRBV7-3,CASSVGAQSYNEQFF
-,TRBJ2-5,TRBD2,TRBV7-2,CASSPSGDEKETQYF
-,TRBJ1-2,-,TRBV7-2,CASSLEGYGYTF
-,TRBJ2-3,-,TRBV5-6,CASSLPTFYTDTQYF
-,TRBJ1-5,TRBD1,TRBV27,CASSYLQGANQPQHF
-,TRBJ2-7,-,TRBV19,CASSIFGYEQYF
-,TRBJ2-1,-,TRBV11-1,CASSRDTFSYNEQFF
-,TRBJ2-5,TRBD2,TRBV5-1,CASSAQLAGEETQYF
-,TRBJ2-3,-,TRBV10-3,CASLRTPSTDTQYF
-,TRBJ2-5,TRBD2,TRBV4-1,CASSGGLAGVETQYF
-,TRBJ1-1,-,TRBV7-2,CASSGFGGTEAFF
-,TRBJ2-2,-,TRBV7-3,CASSQGVAGELFF
-,TRBJ2-5,-,TRBV6-6,CASRWQGRETQYF
-,TRBJ2-2,TRBD1,TRBV5-4,CASRPGQVNTGELFF
-,TRBJ1-4,TRBD1,TRBV7-8,CASRLDRAASTNEKLFF
-,TRBJ1-5,-,TRBV19,CASSIGVDQPQHF
-,TRBJ2-5,TRBD2,TRBV5-1,CASSFGLAGGGETQYF
-,TRBJ2-3,-,TRBV19,CASSIQRLADTQYF
once,TRBJ2-2,-,TRBV27,CATFRGSGELFF
-,TRBJ1-4,TRBD1,TRBV19,CASSPWTGYNEKLFF
-,TRBJ2-5,-,TRBV19,CASSIGAVIQETQYF
-,TRBJ2-1,TRBD2,TRBV5-6,CASSLGTSGRNEQLF
-,TRBJ2-3,-,TRBV5-1,CASSDYTDTQYF
-,TRBJ2-3,TRBD2,TRBV5-8,CASSLARLAGGYSSTDTQYF
-,TRBJ2-1,TRBD1,TRBV15,CATSRGPGTGWTNEQFF